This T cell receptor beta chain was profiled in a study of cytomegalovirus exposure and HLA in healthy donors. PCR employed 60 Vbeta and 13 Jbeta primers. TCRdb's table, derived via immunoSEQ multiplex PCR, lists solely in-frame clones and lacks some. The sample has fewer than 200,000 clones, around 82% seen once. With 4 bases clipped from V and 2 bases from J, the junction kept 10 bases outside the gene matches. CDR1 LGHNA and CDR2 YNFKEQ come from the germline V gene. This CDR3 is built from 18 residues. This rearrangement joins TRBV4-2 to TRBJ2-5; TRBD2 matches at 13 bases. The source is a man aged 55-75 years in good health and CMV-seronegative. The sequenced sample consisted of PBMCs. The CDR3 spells CASSRRTSGSLLQETQYF. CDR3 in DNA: TGTGCCAGCAGCCGGCGGACTAGCGGGAGCCTGCTTCAAGAGACCCAGTACTTC.